The 14 T cell receptor beta chains reported below all come from one sample, sequenced in a study of response to subunit inactivated influenza vaccine. MiXCR, applied by TCRdb to the RT-PCR reads, yields one record per CDR3 protein. Altogether just under 550,000 distinct CDR3 sequences are present, approximately 24% being singletons, with the ten largest covering under 3.5%. The same data also contributed to another study, on T cells expressing NK-cell markers. That investigation notes: UMI-tagged 5'RACE template switching yielded the TCR beta cDNA.

The sequencing used CD4+ T cells sorted from PBMCs, collected 11 to 12 days after vaccination. These receptors all stem from a man between 50 and 59 years old who received an inactivated influenza vaccine.

The rearrangement joins TRBV12-3 or TRBV12-4 to TRBJ1-4; D gene uncertain. V was shortened by 0 bases and J by 7 bases, with 12 bases between the two germline ends. This CDR3 comprises 15 residues. CDR3 sequence: CASSLASVDTEKLFF. CDR3 nucleotides: TGTGCCAGCAGTTTAGCGTCGGTCGATACTGAAAAACTGTTTTTT.

The CDR3 is CASNLKKDLAGGCVDTQYF. The DNA for the CDR3 is TGCGCCAGCAACCTAAAGAAAGACCTAGCGGGAGGGTGTGTAGATACGCAGTATTTT. J is TRBJ2-3 and V is TRBV4-3; 12 bases are shared with TRBD2. V gave up 7 bases and J gave up 5 bases; unmatched junction bases: 19. The CDR3 sequence is 19 residues long. The germline CDR1 and CDR2 sequences are LGHNA and YSLEER.

This clonotype was recorded a few times. The V gene is TRBV7-2, the J gene TRBJ1-3; D is ambiguous. With 5 bases removed from V and 0 bases from J, the gap between germline ends came to 14 bases. The CDR3 is 16 amino acids. Germline V gives CDR1 SGHTA, CDR2 FQGNSA. In DNA form, the CDR3 reads TGTGCCAGCAGCCCCCAATCCATAATCTCTGGAAACACCATATATTTT. It codes for CASSPQSIISGNTIYF.

The chain couples TRBV20-1 to TRBJ2-1, with 7 bases that match TRBD2. Germline V gives CDR1 DFQATT, CDR2 SNEGSKA (reference sequence). The CDR3 runs 15 residues. J lost 5 bases, V lost 0 bases, and 7 bases had no gene match. This chain's CDR3 is CSARDRLAGHNEQFF. The CDR3 DNA follows: TGCAGTGCTAGAGATAGACTAGCAGGGCACAATGAGCAGTTCTTC.

This clonotype was counted ten times or more. This chain uses TRBV29-1 with TRBJ2-7, with a weak D call TRBD1 (5 bases). Trimming cost V 6 bases and J 1 base, with 7 bases left between them. CDR3 length: 11 amino acids. Germline CDR1 SQVTM, CDR2 ANQGSEA. CDR3 DNA: TGCAGCGTAAGACAGTCCTACGAGCAGTACTTC. Protein: CSVRQSYEQYF.

This clonotype was found a few times. The rearrangement uses TRBV18 and TRBJ2-7, with 8 nucleotides matching TRBD2. Looked up from germline, CDR1 is KGHSH and CDR2 is LQKENI. The junction had 4 bases not matched to a gene; V was cut back by 6 bases and J by 6 bases. The CDR3 covers 12 residues. CDR3 amino acids: CASSHSGVEQYF. Here the CDR3 DNA reads TGTGCCAGCTCTCATAGCGGGGTCGAGCAGTACTTC.

V is TRBV28 and J is TRBJ2-3; TRBD1 is a possible D gene (6 bases). The germline CDR1 and CDR2 sequences are MDHEN and SYDVKM. V lost 7 bases and J 4 bases, leaving 12 bases between the germline ends. CDR3 length: 13 residues. The CDR3 region is CASKDSLSDTQYF. CDR3 nucleotides: TGTGCCAGCAAGGACAGTCTCTCAGATACGCAGTATTTT.

The chain couples TRBV28 to TRBJ1-1; D not resolved. Trimming left V 1 base short and J 3 bases short, with 12 bases between. Germline CDR1 and CDR2: MDHEN and SYDVKM. The CDR3 sequence is 15 residues long. CDR3 nucleotide sequence: TGTGCCAGCAGTTTATCACCCCGGCGCGACACTGAAGCTTTCTTT. Protein product: CASSLSPRRDTEAFF.

The chain has TRBV10-3 and TRBJ2-7; D possibly uses TRBD1 or TRBD2 (6 bases each). The CDR3 totals 13 residues. Trimming removed 10 bases from V and 6 bases from J, with 19 bases in between. The V gene's germline CDR1 is ENHRY and CDR2 SYGVKD. The CDR3 region is CATDSVGGSEQYF. CDR3 coding DNA: TGTGCCACCGATTCCGTAGGGGGGAGCGAGCAGTACTTC.

The chain has TRBV12-3 or TRBV12-4 and TRBJ1-5; perhaps TRBD1 as D (5 bases). V was cut by 5 bases and J by 8 bases, with 10 bases left in between. The CDR3 extends over 12 amino acids. CDR3 sequence (DNA): TGTGCCAGCAGTAGGGGTTCAAAGCCCCAGCATTTT. Protein product: CASSRGSKPQHF.

This clonotype was picked up many times. The chain employs TRBV11-2 and TRBJ2-2; D remains ambiguous. V lost 5 bases and J lost 4, with 5 bases in between. The CDR3 runs 12 residues. The germline V gene has CDR1 SGHAT and CDR2 FQNNGV. DNA of the CDR3: TGTGCCAGCAGCCCAAGCACCGGGGAGCTGTTTTTT. Amino acids: CASSPSTGELFF.

This chain links TRBV15 with TRBJ1-2; D is unresolved. Trimming took off 1 base at V and 2 bases at J, with 11 bases between the two ends. Germline CDR1 is LNHNV and CDR2 is YYDKDF (reference sequence). This CDR3 is 15 amino acids long. DNA of the CDR3: TGTGCCACCAGCAGAGGCCCGGGGTCAAACTATGGCTACACCTTC. This sequence encodes CATSRGPGSNYGYTF.

The chain joins TRBV24-1 to TRBJ2-5; D not resolved. V lost 4 bases and J lost 3, with 5 bases in between. CDR3 length: 12 residues. Germline V lookup: CDR1 KGHDR, CDR2 SFDVKD. CDR3 residues: CATSDPEETQYF. As DNA, the CDR3 is TGTGCCACCAGTGACCCCGAAGAGACCCAGTACTTC.

This clonotype has more than one count but fewer than ten. The chain recombines TRBV7-2 with TRBJ1-2; D unresolved. V lost 2 bases, J lost 2 bases, and 12 bases lay in between. This CDR3 is built from 15 residues. Germline V gives CDR1 SGHTA, CDR2 FQGNSA. CDR3 DNA: TGTGCCAGCAGCTTAAGCGGGTTCCCCAACTATGGCTACACCTTC. Translating it yields CASSLSGFPNYGYTF.